Detailed here is one T cell receptor (beta chain). Its recognized antigen is unknown. Base-call qualities are not available, and no considerably larger clone is one nucleotide away. The Qiagen DNeasy kit was used to extract genomic DNA both from unsorted PBMCs and from the negatively selected CD4+ and CD8+ fractions. TCR beta CDR3 regions were amplified by immunoSEQ multiplex PCR using primers annealing to V and J segments. A synthetic immune receptor repertoire was used to minimize amplification bias, and any residual bias was removed computationally once sequencing was done. The published analysis was carried out like this. Custom Python scripts were used to quantify repertoire diversity as the Shannon entropy index. The unsorted, CD4+ and CD8+ repertoires were each analyzed separately, with the exception of combined analyses, where CD4+ and CD8+ sequences were merged in silico. A clone counted as expanded when the clone's frequency after treatment rose at least 2-fold relative to C1D1, and clones undetected at baseline were given a pseudocount of 0.5. Singleton clones were defined as clones with 0 or 1 copy at C1D1, and non-singleton clones were defined as clones with 2 or more copies. By matching protein sequences in sorted samples from the same patient, clones expanded in unsorted samples were annotated as CD4+, CD8+ or unknown. Wilcoxon tests on paired samples were used to test diversity changes from C1D1 to C4D1. Entries here come from immuneACCESS through TCRdb and include only in-frame sequences with V and J called. Some clones fail to appear in such tables; in the studies checked, an unresolved V gene covers under half of the shortfall, and the cause of the remainder is unknown. V and J calls plus clone size are reproduced from that table; the DNA served to infer D and trimming. The sample table shows over 50,000 clones, and 70% to 90% are seen once. Over 7.5% of the sample comes from the top ten.

The data belong to a study of PD-1 blockade in classical Hodgkin lymphoma (dated by TCRdb to 2018 to 2021). Describing the broader study: Nivolumab dosing was 3 mg/kg intravenously every 2 weeks, continuing until either disease progression or unacceptable toxicity. The study used CyTOF and TCR beta sequencing to define a peripheral blood immune signature of response to PD-1 blockade in classical Hodgkin lymphoma.

V and J are truncated by 5 bases and 3 bases respectively, leaving an intervening sequence of 17 bases. The germline V gene encodes CDR1 SGHRS and CDR2 YFSETQ. From its cysteine to its phenylalanine, the CDR3 spans 15 amino acids. Left in the record is the CDR3 DNA by itself, 45 bases read in frame from the first base. On the study overall, not on this receptor specifically: The study was restricted to a single clinical trial cohort, and the causes of repertoire differences, possibly disease activity or prior therapy, were left undefined. Baseline TCR diversity was reported as lower in newly diagnosed patients than in healthy donors, and lower still in relapsed/refractory patients. By C4D1, a significant rise was seen in CD4+ TCR diversity but not in CD8+ TCR diversity (p=0.0027 vs p=0.16), and the rise was most apparent among complete responders (p=0.02). Among trial patients, those achieving complete response had baseline diversity similar to that of newly diagnosed patients, while diversity was significantly lower in partial responders and progressors. Lower diversity was seen in patients whose nivolumab began less than 1 year after ASCT, and these patients were left out of later analyses so that immune reconstitution would not confound the results.

The time point label, read with the paper, signifies: cycle 4 day 1 (C4D1), after 6 weeks of nivolumab. Relapse after autologous stem cell transplantation had occurred in all trial patients, and cohorts A, B and C were distinguished by prior brentuximab vedotin exposure. The trial cohort comprised some 60 patients with relapsed/refractory classical Hodgkin lymphoma whose best overall responses were complete response, partial response or progressive disease. In the multi-cohort phase II CheckMate 205 trial, trial patients received single-agent nivolumab. Best overall response was determined by an independent review committee according to the 2007 International Working Group response criteria. PBMCs from the trial were collected at three points: immediately before nivolumab initiation (C1D1), and during therapy at cycle 2 day 1 and cycle 4 day 1. Peripheral blood was collected in 8 mL Vacutainer Cell Preparation Tubes, from which PBMCs were isolated by centrifugation and then cryopreserved.

The sample here was peripheral blood mononuclear cells (PBMCs), taken before the fourth cycle of nivolumab. The chain links TRBV5-1 with TRBJ1-1; no D gene call is confident. This sequence was found in a human donor with classical Hodgkin lymphoma. The encoded CDR3 is CASSERRGPDTEAFF. The sequenced DNA is TGCGCCAGCAGTGAGCGCCGAGGGCCGGACACTGAAGCTTTCTTT. Joined to the reference TRBV5-1 and TRBJ1-1 proteins, this CDR3 gives the full variable domain: KAGVTQTPRYLIKTRGQQVTLSCSPISGHRSVSWYQQTPGQGLQFLFEYFSETQRNKGNFPGRFSGRQFSNSRSEMNVSTLELGDSALYLCASSERRGPDTEAFFGQGTRLTVV.